Below are 3 T cell receptor beta chains sequenced from a single sample in a study of cytomegalovirus exposure and HLA in healthy donors. 13 Jbeta primers and 60 Vbeta primers were used for the PCR. Assay used: immunoSEQ multiplex PCR; TCRdb lists only in-frame clones, some missing. The sample data list around 150,000 clones. The specimen was PBMCs. The receptors derive from a woman aged 60-75 years in good health and CMV-seronegative.

The chain carries TRBV10-2 and TRBJ1-5, with TRBD1 as a possible D gene (6 bases). The CDR3 runs 16 residues. Germline CDR1 reads WSHSY; CDR2 reads SAAADI. V lost 3 bases and J 7 bases, leaving 19 bases between the germline ends. The CDR3 protein is CASSEGGRGYGQPQHF. The CDR3 nucleotides are TGCGCCAGCAGTGAAGGGGGTAGGGGTTACGGGCAGCCCCAGCATTTT.

The CDR3 DNA is TGTGCCAGCAGCTTAGCGAGGCAGGGGGTAAACTATGGCTACACCTTC. It translates to CASSLARQGVNYGYTF. The chain is built from TRBV7-9 and TRBJ1-2, with 7 bases fitting TRBD1. This CDR3 comprises 16 residues. Losses at the gene ends were 0 bases for V and 2 bases for J; bases not matched to a gene: 6. CDR1 is SEHNR, CDR2 FQNEAQ, per germline (reference sequence).

This chain connects TRBV4-2 to TRBJ2-1; 12 bases line up with TRBD2. Per the germline V gene, CDR1 is LGHNA and CDR2 is YNFKEQ. This CDR3 has 15 residues. J was trimmed by 6 bases and V by 2 bases; bases with no gene match: 2. The CDR3: CASSQSSGRANEQFF. CDR3 in DNA: TGTGCCAGCAGCCAATCTAGCGGGAGGGCCAATGAGCAGTTCTTC.